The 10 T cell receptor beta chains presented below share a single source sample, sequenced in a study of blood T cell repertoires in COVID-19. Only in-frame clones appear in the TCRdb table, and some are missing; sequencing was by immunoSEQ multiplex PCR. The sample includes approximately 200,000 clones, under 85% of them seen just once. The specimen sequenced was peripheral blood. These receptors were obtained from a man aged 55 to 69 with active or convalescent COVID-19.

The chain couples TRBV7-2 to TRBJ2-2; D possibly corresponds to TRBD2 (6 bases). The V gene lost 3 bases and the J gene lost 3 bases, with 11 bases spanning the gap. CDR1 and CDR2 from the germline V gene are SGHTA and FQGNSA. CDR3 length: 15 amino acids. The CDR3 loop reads CASSFGTGYTGELFF. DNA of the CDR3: TGTGCCAGCAGCTTCGGGACTGGATACACCGGGGAGCTGTTTTTT.

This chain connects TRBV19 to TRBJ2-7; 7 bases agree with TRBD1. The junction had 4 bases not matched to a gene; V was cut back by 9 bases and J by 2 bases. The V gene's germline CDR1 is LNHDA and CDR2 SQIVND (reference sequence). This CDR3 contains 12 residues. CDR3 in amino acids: CASRDSTYEQYF. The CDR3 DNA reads TGTGCCAGCCGGGACAGTACCTACGAGCAGTACTTC.

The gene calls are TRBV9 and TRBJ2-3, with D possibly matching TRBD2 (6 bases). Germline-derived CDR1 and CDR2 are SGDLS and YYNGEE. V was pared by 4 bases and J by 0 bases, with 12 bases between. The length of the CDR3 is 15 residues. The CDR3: CASSPEGTSTDTQYF. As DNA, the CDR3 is TGTGCCAGCAGCCCAGAGGGGACTAGCACAGATACGCAGTATTTT.

Written as DNA, the CDR3 is TGTGCCAGCAGCCTATCCAGCGGGAGAAGCAATGAGCAGTTCTTC. Its translation: CASSLSSGRSNEQFF. The chain links TRBV3-1 (or the pseudogene TRBV3-2) to TRBJ2-1; 8 bases map to TRBD2. V lost 4 bases and J lost 6; bases outside the gene matches: 8. CDR1 LGHDT and CDR2 YNNKEL come from the germline V gene (reference sequence). The CDR3 length is 15 residues.

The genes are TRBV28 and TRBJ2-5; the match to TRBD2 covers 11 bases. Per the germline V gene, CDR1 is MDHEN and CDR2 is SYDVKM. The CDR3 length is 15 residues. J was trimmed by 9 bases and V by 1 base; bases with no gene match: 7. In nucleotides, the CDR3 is TGTGCCAGCAGTTTATTCGGTAGCGGGAGGGGGGCCCAGTACTTC. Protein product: CASSLFGSGRGAQYF.

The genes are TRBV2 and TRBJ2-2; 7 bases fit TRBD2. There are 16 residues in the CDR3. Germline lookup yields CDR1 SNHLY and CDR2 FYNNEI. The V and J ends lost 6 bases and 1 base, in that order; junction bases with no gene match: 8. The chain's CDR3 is CASRKLSGLNTGELFF. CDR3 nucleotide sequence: TGTGCCAGCAGGAAACTTAGCGGGTTGAACACCGGGGAGCTGTTTTTT.

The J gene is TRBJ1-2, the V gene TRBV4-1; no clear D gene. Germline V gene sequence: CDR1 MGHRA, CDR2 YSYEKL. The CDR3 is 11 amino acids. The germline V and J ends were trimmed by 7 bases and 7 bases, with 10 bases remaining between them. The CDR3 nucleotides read TGCGCCAGCAACAACGGGGTTGGCTACACCTTC. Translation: CASNNGVGYTF.

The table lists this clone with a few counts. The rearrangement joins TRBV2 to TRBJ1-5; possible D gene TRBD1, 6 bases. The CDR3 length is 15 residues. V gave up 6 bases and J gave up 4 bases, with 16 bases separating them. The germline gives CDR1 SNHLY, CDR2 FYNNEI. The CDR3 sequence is CASRADSRGNQPQHF. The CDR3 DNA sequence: TGTGCCAGCAGGGCGGACAGTCGAGGAAATCAGCCCCAGCATTTT.

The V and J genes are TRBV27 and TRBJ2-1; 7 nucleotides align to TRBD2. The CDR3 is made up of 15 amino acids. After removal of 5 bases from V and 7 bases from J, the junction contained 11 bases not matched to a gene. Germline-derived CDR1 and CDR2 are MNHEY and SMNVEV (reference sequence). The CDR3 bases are TGTGCCAGCAGTCGCGCGGCGGGAGACGGAAATGAGCAGTTCTTC. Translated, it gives CASSRAAGDGNEQFF.

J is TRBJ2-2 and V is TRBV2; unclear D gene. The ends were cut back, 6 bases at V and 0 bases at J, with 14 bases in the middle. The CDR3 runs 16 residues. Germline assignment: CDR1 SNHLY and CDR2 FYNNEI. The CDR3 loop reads CASSLLAVSNTGELFF. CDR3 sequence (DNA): TGTGCCAGCAGCCTCCTGGCAGTCTCGAACACCGGGGAGCTGTTTTTT.